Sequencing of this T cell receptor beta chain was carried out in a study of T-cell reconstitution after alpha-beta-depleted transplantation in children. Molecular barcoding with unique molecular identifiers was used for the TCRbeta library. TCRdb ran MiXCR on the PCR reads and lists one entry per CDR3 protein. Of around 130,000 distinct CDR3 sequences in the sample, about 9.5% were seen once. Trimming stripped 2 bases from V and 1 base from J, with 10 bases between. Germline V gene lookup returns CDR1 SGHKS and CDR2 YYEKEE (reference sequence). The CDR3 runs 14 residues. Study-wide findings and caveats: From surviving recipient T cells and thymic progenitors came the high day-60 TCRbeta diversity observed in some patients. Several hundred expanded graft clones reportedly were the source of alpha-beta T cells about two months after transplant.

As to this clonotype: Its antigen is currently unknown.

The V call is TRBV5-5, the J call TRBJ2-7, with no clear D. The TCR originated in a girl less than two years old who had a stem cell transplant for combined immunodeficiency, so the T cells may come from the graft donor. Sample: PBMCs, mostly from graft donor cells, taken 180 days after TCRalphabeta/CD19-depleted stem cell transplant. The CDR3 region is CASSFGQASYEQYF. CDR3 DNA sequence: TGTGCCAGCAGCTTTGGCCAGGCTTCCTACGAGCAGTACTTC.